Below, 11 T cell receptor beta chains from the same sample are listed, as sequenced in a study of cytomegalovirus exposure and HLA in healthy donors. PCR employed 60 Vbeta and 13 Jbeta primers. The table came from immunoSEQ multiplex PCR; TCRdb's copy has only in-frame clones and leaves some out. Of around 130,000 clones in the sample, around 77% were seen once. Input material: PBMCs. The receptors stem from a man younger than 35 in good health and CMV-seropositive.

The chain uses TRBV9 and TRBJ1-4; the D gene is possibly TRBD1 (5 bases). Germline V gives CDR1 SGDLS, CDR2 YYNGEE. V lost 4 bases, J lost 6 bases, and 13 bases lay in between. The CDR3 extends over 14 amino acids. The DNA for the CDR3 is TGTGCCAGCAGCCGGGGGGGACCCCATGAAAAACTGTTTTTT. This codes for CASSRGGPHEKLFF.

The chain joins TRBV11-2 to TRBJ2-7; D is unclear. CDR1 is SGHAT, CDR2 FQNNGV, per germline. The CDR3 sequence is 14 residues long. V was clipped by 1 base and J by 0 bases, with 7 bases between them. In DNA, the CDR3 is TGTGCCAGCAGCTTAGCCGGGTACTCCTACGAGCAGTACTTC. Protein sequence: CASSLAGYSYEQYF.

The chain couples TRBV6-5 to TRBJ2-3, with a possible D match to TRBD1 (5 bases). Germline V lookup: CDR1 MNHEY, CDR2 SVGAGI. The CDR3 runs to 14 residues. Trimming took 2 bases from V and 3 from J, leaving 9 bases between them. The CDR3 nucleotides read TGTGCCAGCAGTTACGGGGCAGTGACAGATACGCAGTATTTT. Translating it yields CASSYGAVTDTQYF.

The genes are TRBV30 and TRBJ2-7; D perhaps matches TRBD1 (5 bases). The V end lost 2 bases, the J end lost 0 bases, and 11 bases lay between the germline ends. Germline CDR1 is GTSNPN and CDR2 is SVGIG (reference sequence). The CDR3 has 14 amino acids. The CDR3 nucleotides are TGTGCCTGGAGTTGGGGCGCAGCCTCCTACGAGCAGTACTTC. Translation gives CAWSWGAASYEQYF.

This clone was seen a single time. The rearrangement links TRBV4-1 to TRBJ2-3; D gene ambiguous. Looked up from germline, CDR1 is MGHRA and CDR2 is YSYEKL. The V end was cut by 3 bases, the J end by 2 bases, with 9 bases between. The CDR3 loop spans 14 amino acids. The CDR3 DNA is TGCGCCAGCAGCCACCGTTACTACACAGATACGCAGTATTTT. Its protein is CASSHRYYTDTQYF.

CDR3 region: CASSMRADSNQPQHF. CDR3 DNA: TGTGCCAGTAGTATGAGGGCAGATAGCAATCAGCCCCAGCATTTT. The chain uses TRBV19 and TRBJ1-5; D remains ambiguous. Trimming shortened V by 3 bases and J by 0 bases, and 9 bases separated the two germline ends. The CDR3 spans 15 residues. Germline V gene sequence: CDR1 LNHDA, CDR2 SQIVND (reference sequence).

The V call is TRBV4-1, the J call TRBJ1-5; 7 bases align to TRBD1. The CDR3 runs to 15 residues. Looked up from germline, CDR1 is MGHRA and CDR2 is YSYEKL. The ends lost 4 bases at V and 7 bases at J; junction bases unmatched: 10. The CDR3 loop reads CASSLGQQGRQPQHF. For the CDR3, the DNA is TGCGCCAGCAGCCTCGGGCAACAGGGGAGGCAGCCCCAGCATTTT.

The chain combines TRBV7-9 with TRBJ2-2; 9 bases are shared with TRBD2. The CDR3 sequence is 16 residues long. The germline V gene encodes CDR1 SEHNR and CDR2 FQNEAQ (reference sequence). Trimming removed 5 bases from V and 4 bases from J; junction bases left unmatched: 8. The CDR3 coding sequence is TGTGCCAGCAGCGGGGCGGGGGGGCCGGGCACCGGGGAGCTGTTTTTT. This translates into CASSGAGGPGTGELFF.

The chain is built from TRBV30 and TRBJ1-1; D is perhaps TRBD1 (5 bases). Trimming removed 0 bases at V and 11 bases at J, with 13 bases between. The CDR3 has 12 residues. The V gene's germline CDR1 is GTSNPN and CDR2 SVGIG (reference sequence). The CDR3 reads CAWSVPGGSAFF. As DNA, the CDR3 is TGTGCCTGGAGTGTACCCGGGGGGAGCGCTTTCTTT. Based on the CDR3 plus reference TRBV30 and TRBJ1-1, the full variable domain is SQTIHQWPATLVQPVGSPLSLECTVEGTSNPNLYWYRQAAGRGLQLLFYSVGIGQISSEVPQNLSASRPQDRQFILSSKKLLLSDSGFYLCAWSVPGGSAFFGQGTRLTVV.

The chain combines TRBV2 with TRBJ1-5, with D possibly TRBD1 on 6 matching bases. The germline CDR1 and CDR2 sequences are SNHLY and FYNNEI. Trimming removed 4 bases from V and 3 bases from J, with 13 bases in between. The CDR3 is 15 amino acids. The CDR3 spells CASSAEGTSNQPQHF. The CDR3 region has the DNA TGTGCCAGCAGTGCTGAGGGGACATCCAATCAGCCCCAGCATTTT.

Concerning this clone itself: The sample holds other DNA sequences that translate to the same CDR3. V is TRBV5-4 and J is TRBJ2-1; possibly TRBD2 for D (5 bases). The CDR3 sequence is 13 residues long. Trimming removed 4 bases at V and 3 bases at J, with 8 bases between. Per germline, CDR1 SGHNT and CDR2 YYREEE (reference sequence). The CDR3 reads CASSPGGYNEQFF. The DNA for the CDR3 is TGTGCCAGCAGCCCTGGAGGCTACAATGAGCAGTTCTTC. The whole variable domain, remainder taken from reference TRBV5-4 and TRBJ2-1, is ETGVTQSPTHLIKTRGQQVTLRCSSQSGHNTVSWYQQALGQGPQFIFQYYREEENGRGNFPPRFSGLQFPNYSSELNVNALELDDSALYLCASSPGGYNEQFFGPGTRLTVL.